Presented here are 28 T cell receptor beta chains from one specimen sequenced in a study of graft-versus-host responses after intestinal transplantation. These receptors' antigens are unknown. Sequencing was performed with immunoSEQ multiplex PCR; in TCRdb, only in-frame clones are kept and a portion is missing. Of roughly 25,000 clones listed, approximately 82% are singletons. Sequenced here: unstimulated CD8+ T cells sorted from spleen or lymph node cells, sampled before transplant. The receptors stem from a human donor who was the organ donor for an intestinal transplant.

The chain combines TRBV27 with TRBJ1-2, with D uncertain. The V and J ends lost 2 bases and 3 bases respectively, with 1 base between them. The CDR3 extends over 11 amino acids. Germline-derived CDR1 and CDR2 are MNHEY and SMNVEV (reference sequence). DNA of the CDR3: TGTGCCAGCAGTTTACACTATGGCTACACCTTC. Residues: CASSLHYGYTF.

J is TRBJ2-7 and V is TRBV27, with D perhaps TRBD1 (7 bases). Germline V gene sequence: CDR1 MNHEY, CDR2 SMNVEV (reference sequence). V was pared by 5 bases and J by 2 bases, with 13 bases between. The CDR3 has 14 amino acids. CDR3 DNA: TGTGCCAGCAGTCTACAGGGGAGGACCTACGAGCAGTACTTC. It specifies CASSLQGRTYEQYF.

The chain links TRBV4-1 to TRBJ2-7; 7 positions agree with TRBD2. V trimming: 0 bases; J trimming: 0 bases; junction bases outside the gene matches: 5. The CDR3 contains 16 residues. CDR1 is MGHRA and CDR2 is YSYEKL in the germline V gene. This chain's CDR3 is CASSQDSGRDSYEQYF. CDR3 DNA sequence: TGCGCCAGCAGCCAAGATTCGGGGAGGGACTCCTACGAGCAGTACTTC.

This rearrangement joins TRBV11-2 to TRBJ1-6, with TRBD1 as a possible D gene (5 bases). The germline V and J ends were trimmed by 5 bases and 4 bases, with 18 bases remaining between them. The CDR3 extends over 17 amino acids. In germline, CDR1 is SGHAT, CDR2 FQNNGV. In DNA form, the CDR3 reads TGTGCCAGCAGCGGGACGGAGGGATGGGGATATAATTCACCCCTCCACTTT. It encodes CASSGTEGWGYNSPLHF. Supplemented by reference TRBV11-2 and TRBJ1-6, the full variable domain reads EAGVAQSPRYKIIEKRQSVAFWCNPISGHATLYWYQQILGQGPKLLIQFQNNGVVDDSQLPKDRFSAERLKGVDSTLKIQPAKLEDSAVYLCASSGTEGWGYNSPLHFGNGTRLTVT.

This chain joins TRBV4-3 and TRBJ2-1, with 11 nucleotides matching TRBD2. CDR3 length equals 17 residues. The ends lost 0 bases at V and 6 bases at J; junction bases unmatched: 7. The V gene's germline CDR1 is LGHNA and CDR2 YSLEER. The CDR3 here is CASSQESLAGGPNEQFF. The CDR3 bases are TGCGCCAGCAGCCAAGAATCCCTAGCGGGGGGCCCCAATGAGCAGTTCTTC.

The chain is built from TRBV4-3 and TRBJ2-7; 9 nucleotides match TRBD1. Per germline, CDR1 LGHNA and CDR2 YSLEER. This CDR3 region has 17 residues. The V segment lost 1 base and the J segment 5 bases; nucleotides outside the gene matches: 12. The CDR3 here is CASSQVLISGQGHEQYF. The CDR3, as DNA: TGCGCCAGCAGCCAAGTCCTCATTTCGGGACAGGGCCACGAGCAGTACTTC.

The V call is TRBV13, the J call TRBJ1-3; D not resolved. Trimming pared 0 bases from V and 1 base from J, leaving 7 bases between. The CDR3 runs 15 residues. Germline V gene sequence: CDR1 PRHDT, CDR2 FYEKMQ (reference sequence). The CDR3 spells CASSLGLLSGNTIYF. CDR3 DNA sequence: TGTGCCAGCAGCTTAGGTCTTTTGTCTGGAAACACCATATATTTT.

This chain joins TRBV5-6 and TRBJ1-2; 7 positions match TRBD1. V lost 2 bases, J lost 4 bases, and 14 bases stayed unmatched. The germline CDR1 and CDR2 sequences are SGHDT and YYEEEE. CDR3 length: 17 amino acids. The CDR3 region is CASSFGGARQGVYGYTF. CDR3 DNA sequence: TGTGCCAGCAGCTTCGGTGGAGCAAGACAGGGAGTCTATGGCTACACCTTC.

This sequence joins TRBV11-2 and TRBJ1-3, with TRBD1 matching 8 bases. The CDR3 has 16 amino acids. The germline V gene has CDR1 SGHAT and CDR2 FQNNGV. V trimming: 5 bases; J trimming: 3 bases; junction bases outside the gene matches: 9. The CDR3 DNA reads TGTGCCAGCAGCCCCTGGACAGGGACAAATGGAAACACCATATATTTT. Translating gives CASSPWTGTNGNTIYF.

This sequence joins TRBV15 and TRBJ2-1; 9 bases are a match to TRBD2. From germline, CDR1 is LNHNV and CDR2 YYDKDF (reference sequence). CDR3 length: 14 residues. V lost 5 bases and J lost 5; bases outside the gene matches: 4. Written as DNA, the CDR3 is TGTGCCACCAGCGGAATAGCGGGGGACAATGAGCAGTTCTTC. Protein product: CATSGIAGDNEQFF. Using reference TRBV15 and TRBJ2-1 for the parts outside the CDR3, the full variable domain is DAMVIQNPRYQVTQFGKPVTLSCSQTLNHNVMYWYQQKSSQAPKLLFHYYDKDFNNEADTPDNFQSRRPNTSFCFLDIRSPGLGDTAMYLCATSGIAGDNEQFFGPGTRLTVL.

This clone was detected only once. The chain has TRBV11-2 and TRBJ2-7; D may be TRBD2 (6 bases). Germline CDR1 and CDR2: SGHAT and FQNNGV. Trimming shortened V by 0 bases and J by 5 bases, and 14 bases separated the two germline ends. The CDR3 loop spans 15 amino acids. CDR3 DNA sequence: TGTGCCAGCAGCTTAGAGTGGACTATGTCTGACGAGCAGTACTTC. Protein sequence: CASSLEWTMSDEQYF.

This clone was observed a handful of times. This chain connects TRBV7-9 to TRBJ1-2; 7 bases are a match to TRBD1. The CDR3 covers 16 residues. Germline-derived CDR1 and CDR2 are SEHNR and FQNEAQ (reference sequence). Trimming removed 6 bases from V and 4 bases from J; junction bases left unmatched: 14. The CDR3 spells CASSQSNRGEGYGYTF. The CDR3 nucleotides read TGTGCCAGCAGTCAAAGCAACAGGGGAGAGGGCTATGGCTACACCTTC.

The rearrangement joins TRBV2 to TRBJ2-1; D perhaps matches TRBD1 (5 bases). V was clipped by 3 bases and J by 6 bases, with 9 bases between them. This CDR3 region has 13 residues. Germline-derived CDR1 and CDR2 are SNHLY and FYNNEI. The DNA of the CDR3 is TGTGCCAGCAGTGATCAGGGCGGCAATGAGCAGTTCTTC. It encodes CASSDQGGNEQFF.

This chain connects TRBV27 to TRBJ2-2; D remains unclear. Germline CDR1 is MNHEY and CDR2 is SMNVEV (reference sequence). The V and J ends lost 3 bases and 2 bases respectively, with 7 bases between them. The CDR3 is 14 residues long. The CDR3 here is CASSFRPNTGELFF. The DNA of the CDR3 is TGTGCCAGCAGTTTCAGACCCAACACCGGGGAGCTGTTTTTT.

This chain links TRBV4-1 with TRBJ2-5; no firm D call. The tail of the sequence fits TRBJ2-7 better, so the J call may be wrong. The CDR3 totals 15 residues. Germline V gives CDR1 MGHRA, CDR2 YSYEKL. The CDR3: CASSQEPVKSYEQYF. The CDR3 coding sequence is TGCGCCAGCAGCCAAGAACCAGTAAAGTCTTACGAGCAGTACTTC.

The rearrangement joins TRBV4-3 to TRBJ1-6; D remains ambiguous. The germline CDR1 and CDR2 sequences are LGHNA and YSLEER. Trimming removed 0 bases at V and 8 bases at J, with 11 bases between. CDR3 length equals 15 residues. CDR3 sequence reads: CASSQDRGIDSPLHF. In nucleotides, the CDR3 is TGCGCCAGCAGCCAAGATCGGGGTATTGATTCACCCCTCCACTTT.

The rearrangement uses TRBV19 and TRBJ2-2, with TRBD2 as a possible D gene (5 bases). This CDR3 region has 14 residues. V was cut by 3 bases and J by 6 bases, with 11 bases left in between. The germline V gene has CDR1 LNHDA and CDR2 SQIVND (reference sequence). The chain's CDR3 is CASSITSSSGELFF. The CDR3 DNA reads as TGTGCCAGTAGTATTACTAGTTCGTCCGGGGAGCTGTTTTTT. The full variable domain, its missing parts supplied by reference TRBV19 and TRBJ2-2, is DGGITQSPKYLFRKEGQNVTLSCEQNLNHDAMYWYRQDPGQGLRLIYYSQIVNDFQKGDIAEGYSVSREKKESFPLTVTSAQKNPTAFYLCASSITSSSGELFFGEGSRLTVL.

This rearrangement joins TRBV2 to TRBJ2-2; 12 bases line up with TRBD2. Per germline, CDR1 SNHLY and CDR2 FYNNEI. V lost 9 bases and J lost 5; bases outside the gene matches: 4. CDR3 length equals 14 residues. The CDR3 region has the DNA TGTGCCAGGAAGACTAGCGGGAGTACCGGGGAGCTGTTTTTT. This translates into CARKTSGSTGELFF. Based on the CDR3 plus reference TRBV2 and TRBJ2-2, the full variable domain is EPEVTQTPSHQVTQMGQEVILRCVPISNHLYFYWYRQILGQKVEFLVSFYNNEISEKSEIFDDQFSVERPDGSNFTLKIRSTKLEDSAMYFCARKTSGSTGELFFGEGSRLTVL.

CDR3 in amino acids: CASSQGSTGGGAPDTQYF. CDR3 nucleotides: TGCGCCAGCAGCCAAGGTAGCACTGGCGGGGGGGCCCCAGATACGCAGTATTTT. The chain carries TRBV4-3 and TRBJ2-3, with 9 nucleotides matching TRBD2. V shed 1 base and J 4 bases; nucleotides not matched to a gene: 12. The CDR3 runs 18 residues. Germline CDR1 is LGHNA and CDR2 is YSLEER.

The CDR3 reads CASSLALHYEQYF. The CDR3 nucleotides read TGTGCCAGCAGCCTGGCCCTACACTACGAGCAGTACTTC. The rearrangement joins TRBV27 to TRBJ2-7; D is undetermined. V lost 6 bases and J 3 bases, leaving 12 bases between the germline ends. CDR1 and CDR2 from the germline V gene are MNHEY and SMNVEV (reference sequence). The length of the CDR3 is 13 residues.

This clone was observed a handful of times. CDR3: CATSRDRTGASPLHF. The CDR3 coding sequence is TGTGCCACCAGCAGAGATAGGACAGGGGCGTCGCCCCTCCACTTT. The chain combines TRBV15 with TRBJ1-6; 9 nucleotides agree with TRBD1. CDR1 LNHNV and CDR2 YYDKDF come from the germline V gene (reference sequence). This CDR3 has 15 amino acids. V gave up 0 bases and J gave up 13 bases; unmatched junction bases: 7.

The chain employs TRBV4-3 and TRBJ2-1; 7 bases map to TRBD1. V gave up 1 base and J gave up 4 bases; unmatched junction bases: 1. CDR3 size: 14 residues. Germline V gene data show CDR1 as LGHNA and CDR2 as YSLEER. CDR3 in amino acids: CASSQATGYNEQFF. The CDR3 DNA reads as TGCGCCAGCAGCCAAGCGACAGGGTACAATGAGCAGTTCTTC.

As DNA, the CDR3 is TGTGCCAGCAGCCAAAGCCCTCCCTACGAGCAGTACTTC. As protein: CASSQSPPYEQYF. The chain employs TRBV27 and TRBJ2-7; no reliable D call. Trimming took off 6 bases at V and 2 bases at J, with 11 bases between the two ends. The CDR3 consists of 13 residues. Per the germline V gene, CDR1 is MNHEY and CDR2 is SMNVEV (reference sequence).

CDR3 sequence: CASSPMGSDYSYEQYF. For the CDR3, the DNA is TGTGCCAGCAGCCCAATGGGGTCCGACTACTCCTACGAGCAGTACTTC. The chain uses TRBV13 and TRBJ2-7; TRBD2 might be the D (5 bases). V was clipped by 5 bases and J by 0 bases, with 17 bases between them. There are 16 residues in the CDR3. Looked up from germline, CDR1 is PRHDT and CDR2 is FYEKMQ (reference sequence).

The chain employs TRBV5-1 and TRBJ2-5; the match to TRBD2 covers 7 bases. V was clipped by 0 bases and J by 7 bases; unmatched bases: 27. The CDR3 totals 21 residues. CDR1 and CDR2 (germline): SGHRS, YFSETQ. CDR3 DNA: TGCGCCAGCAGCTTGGCCCCGATTACTCGCCGGGACTACCACCGACGAGGGACCCAGTACTTC. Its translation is CASSLAPITRRDYHRRGTQYF.

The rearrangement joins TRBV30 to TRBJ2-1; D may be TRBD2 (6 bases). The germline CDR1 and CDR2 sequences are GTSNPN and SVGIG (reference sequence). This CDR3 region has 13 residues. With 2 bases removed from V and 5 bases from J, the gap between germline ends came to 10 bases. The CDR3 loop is CAWSFGGDNEQFF. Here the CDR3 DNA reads TGTGCCTGGAGTTTTGGCGGGGACAATGAGCAGTTCTTC.

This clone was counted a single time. CDR3 in amino acids: CASSLGSSGAAREQYF. The CDR3 region has the DNA TGCGCCAGCAGCTTGGGGTCTAGCGGGGCCGCGCGGGAGCAGTACTTC. The gene calls are TRBV5-1 and TRBJ2-7, with 9 bases fitting TRBD2. The CDR3 is 16 residues long. Looked up from germline, CDR1 is SGHRS and CDR2 is YFSETQ. V dropped 0 bases and J dropped 7; count of bases not matched to a gene: 11.

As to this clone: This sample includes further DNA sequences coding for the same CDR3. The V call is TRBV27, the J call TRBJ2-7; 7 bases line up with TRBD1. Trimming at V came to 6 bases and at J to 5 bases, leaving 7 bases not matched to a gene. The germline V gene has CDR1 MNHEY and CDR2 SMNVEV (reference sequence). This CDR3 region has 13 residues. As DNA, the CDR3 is TGTGCCAGCAGCCTCCAGGGGGTCCACGAGCAGTACTTC. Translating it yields CASSLQGVHEQYF.